This T cell receptor beta chain was identified in a study of T cell responses to AZD1222 COVID-19 vaccine. This CDR3 has 15 residues. V lost 1 base, J lost 5 bases, and 8 bases stayed unmatched. Germline-derived CDR1 and CDR2 are SGHRS and YFSETQ. Whole-study findings and limits: Reportedly, nearly half the spike-specific TCRs target unmutated variant regions. Increased Spike-specific TCR breadth and depth were observed after two AZD1222 doses.

Clones were sequenced by immunoSEQ multiplex PCR, and TCRdb holds only the in-frame ones, with some missing. In the table there are 72,000 or so clones, roughly nine tenths of which are singletons. About this clone itself: Its matching antigen is unknown.

The starting material was peripheral blood, obtained on day 0 of AZD1222 vaccination. The receptor was isolated from an adult in good health. J is TRBJ2-5 and V is TRBV5-1; 7 nucleotides align to TRBD2. For the CDR3, the DNA is TGCGCCAGCAGCTTGAGCTCCCCCGGGAGGGAGACCCAGTACTTC. It translates to CASSLSSPGRETQYF.